The rows below give T cell receptor beta chains drawn from one sample of a study of blood T cell repertoires in COVID-19. Assay: immunoSEQ multiplex PCR; the TCRdb copy retains only in-frame clones and omits some. The repertoire includes over 150,000 clones, around four fifths of them detected once, and approximately 15% sits in the top ten. Source material: PBMCs or T cells enriched from blood (not recorded which). These receptors originate from a woman between 45 and 60 years old who had recovered from COVID-19. The CDR3 runs from the conserved cysteine through the conserved F or W. The order of the fields is J gene, D gene, CDR3 length, V gene, clone size, CDR3 DNA, CDR3 protein. The D gene is left open where the match is weak. Where a row states a size, it is once, few, many or the class of an expanded clone; other rows omit it.

j_gene: TRBJ1-2
d_gene: TRBD1
len: 15
v_gene: TRBV28
abundance: -
CDR3nt: TGTGCCAGCAGTGCCGGACAGGGGGCGGACTATGGCTACACCTTC
CDR3aa: CASSAGQGADYGYTF

j_gene: TRBJ1-3
d_gene: -
len: 15
v_gene: TRBV21-1
abundance: -
CDR3nt: TGTGCCAGCAGCACAGCCGGGACTCTGGGAAACACCATATATTTT
CDR3aa: CASSTAGTLGNTIYF

j_gene: TRBJ2-2
d_gene: -
len: 16
v_gene: TRBV4-1
abundance: -
CDR3nt: TGCGCCAGCAGCCAAGCCCCCAGCGGCGGCACCGGGGAGCTGTTTTTT
CDR3aa: CASSQAPSGGTGELFF

j_gene: TRBJ2-1
d_gene: TRBD2
len: 15
v_gene: TRBV9
abundance: -
CDR3nt: TGTGCCAGCAGCGTAGAAAGCGGGGCCTTAGGTGAGCAGTTCTTC
CDR3aa: CASSVESGALGEQFF

j_gene: TRBJ1-2
d_gene: TRBD1
len: 13
v_gene: TRBV30
abundance: -
CDR3nt: TGTGCCCTGGAATTATACAGGGGAATGGGCTACACCTTC
CDR3aa: CALELYRGMGYTF

j_gene: TRBJ1-5
d_gene: -
len: 13
v_gene: TRBV18
abundance: once
CDR3nt: TGTGCCAGCTCCCTCGGACAGAATCAGCCCCAGCATTTT
CDR3aa: CASSLGQNQPQHF

j_gene: TRBJ1-5
d_gene: -
len: 14
v_gene: TRBV4-2
abundance: -
CDR3nt: TGTGCCAGCAGCCTAGACAGTTCCAATCAGCCCCAGCATTTT
CDR3aa: CASSLDSSNQPQHF

j_gene: TRBJ2-7
d_gene: -
len: 13
v_gene: TRBV5-1
abundance: -
CDR3nt: TGCGCCAGCAGCTCTCGAGAAGCCTACGAGCAGTACTTC
CDR3aa: CASSSREAYEQYF

j_gene: TRBJ2-1
d_gene: TRBD2
len: 14
v_gene: TRBV27
abundance: -
CDR3nt: TGTGCCAGCTCCATCCGCGGGGGGTACAATGAGCAGTTCTTC
CDR3aa: CASSIRGGYNEQFF

j_gene: TRBJ2-7
d_gene: TRBD1
len: 14
v_gene: TRBV6-5
abundance: once
CDR3nt: TGTGCCAGCAGTTACAGGGGGCCGGTAAACGAGCAGTACTTC
CDR3aa: CASSYRGPVNEQYF

j_gene: TRBJ2-5
d_gene: TRBD2
len: 16
v_gene: TRBV5-4
abundance: -
CDR3nt: TGTGCCAGCAGCTTGAAGTTACTAGCGGACCAAGAGACCCAGTACTTC
CDR3aa: CASSLKLLADQETQYF

j_gene: TRBJ2-2
d_gene: -
len: 15
v_gene: TRBV9
abundance: -
CDR3nt: TGTGCCAGCAGCTCCCGGGACTCGCCCCGGGGGGAGCTGTTTTTT
CDR3aa: CASSSRDSPRGELFF

j_gene: TRBJ2-7
d_gene: TRBD1
len: 15
v_gene: TRBV7-9
abundance: -
CDR3nt: TGTGCCAGCAGCTCACGGACAGGGCACTCTTACGAGCAGTACTTC
CDR3aa: CASSSRTGHSYEQYF

j_gene: TRBJ2-1
d_gene: TRBD2
len: 16
v_gene: TRBV4-3
abundance: -
CDR3nt: TGCGCCAGCAGCCAAAGGACTAGCGGGGCCTACAATGAGCAGTTCTTC
CDR3aa: CASSQRTSGAYNEQFF

j_gene: TRBJ2-7
d_gene: TRBD2
len: 14
v_gene: TRBV7-2
abundance: -
CDR3nt: TGTGCCAGCAGCCTAGCGGGACTCTCCTACGAGCAGTACTTC
CDR3aa: CASSLAGLSYEQYF

j_gene: TRBJ1-1
d_gene: -
len: 12
v_gene: TRBV28
abundance: once
CDR3nt: TGTGCCAGCAGTTTCCAGAACACTGAAGCTTTCTTT
CDR3aa: CASSFQNTEAFF

j_gene: TRBJ1-1
d_gene: TRBD1
len: 15
v_gene: TRBV27
abundance: -
CDR3nt: TGTGCCAGCAGTCCCAGTACTCACAGGGGGACTGAAGCTTTCTTT
CDR3aa: CASSPSTHRGTEAFF

j_gene: TRBJ1-5
d_gene: -
len: 13
v_gene: TRBV3-1/TRBV3-2
abundance: -
CDR3nt: TGTGCCAGCAGCCAAGGAAGAGGTGAGCCCCAGCATTTT
CDR3aa: CASSQGRGEPQHF

j_gene: TRBJ2-1
d_gene: TRBD2
len: 17
v_gene: TRBV10-3
abundance: few
CDR3nt: TGTGCCATCAAATCCTCCGGGACTAGCGGGAGTATGGCTGAGCAGTTCTTC
CDR3aa: CAIKSSGTSGSMAEQFF

j_gene: TRBJ1-4
d_gene: TRBD1
len: 13
v_gene: TRBV19
abundance: -
CDR3nt: TGTGCCTCGGACAGGGGTCGACTGGGAAAACTGTTTTTT
CDR3aa: CASDRGRLGKLFF

j_gene: TRBJ2-6
d_gene: TRBD1
len: 16
v_gene: TRBV30
abundance: -
CDR3nt: TGTGCCCAGTCGTGGGACAGGGTATCGGGGGCCAACGTCCTGACTTTC
CDR3aa: CAQSWDRVSGANVLTF

j_gene: TRBJ2-1
d_gene: -
len: 15
v_gene: TRBV4-1
abundance: -
CDR3nt: TGCGCCAGCAGCCAACATGGACTCGCGGCCAATGAGCAGTTCTTC
CDR3aa: CASSQHGLAANEQFF

j_gene: TRBJ2-1
d_gene: TRBD2
len: 15
v_gene: TRBV28
abundance: -
CDR3nt: TGTGCCAGCAGCCCCACTCGGACTAGTAACAATGAGCAGTTCTTC
CDR3aa: CASSPTRTSNNEQFF

j_gene: TRBJ2-7
d_gene: -
len: 15
v_gene: TRBV4-3
abundance: -
CDR3nt: TGCGCCAGCAGCCAAAGGGCCAGGGAGGCCTACGAGCAGTACTTC
CDR3aa: CASSQRAREAYEQYF

j_gene: TRBJ1-1
d_gene: -
len: 14
v_gene: TRBV4-1
abundance: -
CDR3nt: TGCGCCAGCAGCCAACCGATAGAAAACACTGAAGCTTTCTTT
CDR3aa: CASSQPIENTEAFF

j_gene: TRBJ2-1
d_gene: -
len: 14
v_gene: TRBV6-2/TRBV6-3
abundance: few
CDR3nt: TGTGCCAGCAGCCCTAAACAGGGTATCAATGAGCAGTTCTTC
CDR3aa: CASSPKQGINEQFF

j_gene: TRBJ2-7
d_gene: TRBD1
len: 16
v_gene: TRBV7-2
abundance: few
CDR3nt: TGTGCCAGCAGCTTATTCTTGGACAGGGGCGCGCACGAGCAGTACTTC
CDR3aa: CASSLFLDRGAHEQYF

j_gene: TRBJ2-2
d_gene: -
len: 14
v_gene: TRBV5-6
abundance: few
CDR3nt: TGTGCCAGCAGCTTATTGGGGGCCGCCGGGGAGCTGTTTTTT
CDR3aa: CASSLLGAAGELFF